A selection of T cell receptor beta chains follows, all from one sample in a study of beta chain features in type 1 diabetes. Assay used: immunoSEQ multiplex PCR; TCRdb lists only in-frame clones, some missing. The repertoire holds 900,000 or so clones, with roughly 16% as singletons. The sequenced sample was naive CD4+ T cells from blood. Receptors were obtained from a woman in her late teens or twenties in good health. The CDR3 runs from the conserved cysteine through the conserved F or W. A D gene is named only where the DNA matches it firmly. Clone size is shown for a subset of rows, as once, few, many or a class of expanded clone.

TRBV29-1	TRBJ2-7	-	-	TGCAGCGTTCGCCCGGGACAACAAAGCTACGAGCAGTACTTC	CSVRPGQQSYEQYF
TRBV6-6	TRBJ1-1	few	-	TGTGCCAGCAGTTACGGGGGCACCACCGAAGCTTTCTTT	CASSYGGTTEAFF
TRBV11-2	TRBJ2-7	-	TRBD2	TGTGCCAGCAGCTCTTATACTAGCGACGAGCAGTACTTC	CASSSYTSDEQYF
TRBV7-8	TRBJ2-3	-	TRBD2	TGTGCCAGCAGCTTAGCCCGTGGCGGGAGCCTCACAGATACGCAGTATTTT	CASSLARGGSLTDTQYF
TRBV10-3	TRBJ2-3	few	TRBD2	TGTGCCATCAGGGGGGGGTCCACAGATACGCAGTATTTT	CAIRGGSTDTQYF
TRBV20-1	TRBJ2-5	few	-	TGCAGTGCTAGGTGGGAGACCCAGTACTTC	CSARWETQYF
TRBV7-8	TRBJ2-6	once	-	TGTGCCAGCAGCTTTACAGGGGCCAACGTCCTGACTTTC	CASSFTGANVLTF
TRBV18	TRBJ2-1	-	-	TGTGCCAGCTCAGCCCTTATTGGAGCTTACAATGAGCAGTTCTTC	CASSALIGAYNEQFF
TRBV7-9	TRBJ1-2	few	-	TGTGCCAGCAGCTCCAGGGGACCTCCTGACTATGGCTACACCTTC	CASSSRGPPDYGYTF
TRBV9	TRBJ2-1	few	-	TGTGCCAGCAGCGTAGGTAACACGGACTACAATGAGCAGTTCTTC	CASSVGNTDYNEQFF
TRBV10-3	TRBJ1-5	few	TRBD1	TGTGCCATCAGTGAGGGACAGGCGTCGAATAGCAATCAGCCCCAGCATTTT	CAISEGQASNSNQPQHF
TRBV6-1	TRBJ1-5	-	-	TGTGCCAGCAGCCTGAAAGGGATTAGCAATCAGCCCCAGCATTTT	CASSLKGISNQPQHF
TRBV7-9	TRBJ2-3	few	-	TGTGCCAGCAGCTTACTCGGAGGCACCACAGATACGCAGTATTTT	CASSLLGGTTDTQYF
TRBV7-9	TRBJ2-3	few	TRBD2	TGTGCCAGCAGGATCCTAGCGGGAGTGATGGATACGCAGTATTTT	CASRILAGVMDTQYF
TRBV18	TRBJ2-1	-	-	TGTGCCAGCTCCCCAGCGGGCCAGAGCTCCTACAATGAGCAGTTCTTC	CASSPAGQSSYNEQFF
TRBV5-1	TRBJ2-2	few	-	TGCGCCAGCGGCCGCGGAGGGACGAACACCGGGGAGCTGTTTTTT	CASGRGGTNTGELFF
TRBV18	TRBJ2-7	-	-	TGTGCCAGCTCCCCTGCCGGGACGCTTTACTACGAGCAGTACTTC	CASSPAGTLYYEQYF
TRBV7-2	TRBJ2-1	-	-	TGTGCCAGCAGCCTCGCGCGGGACTACAATGAGCAGTTCTTC	CASSLARDYNEQFF
TRBV20-1	TRBJ2-5	-	TRBD2	TGCCGGACCGGGACTAGCGGGACGAACTTC	CRTGTSGTNF
TRBV5-1	TRBJ2-5	few	TRBD1	TGCGCCAGCAGCGGAAACAGGGGGCATAGCGAGACCCAGTACTTC	CASSGNRGHSETQYF
TRBV7-3	TRBJ2-5	-	TRBD2	TGTGCCAGCAGCTTAAATCTGGATGCTAGCGGAAAAGAGACCCAGTACTTC	CASSLNLDASGKETQYF
TRBV6-1	TRBJ2-3	few	-	TGTGCCAGCAGTGAAGGGGCCTCAGATACGCAGTATTTT	CASSEGASDTQYF
TRBV10-3	TRBJ2-1	-	TRBD2	TGTGCCATCAGTGTCGGCGGGAGCACAATTGAGCAGTTCTTC	CAISVGGSTIEQFF
TRBV29-1	TRBJ1-1	once	-	TGCAGCGTCCGAGCAGTCAACATGAACACTGAAGCTTTCTTT	CSVRAVNMNTEAFF
TRBV28	TRBJ2-7	few	TRBD1	TGTGCCAGCAGTTTAAAGGGACAGGGGAGCTACGAGCAGTACTTC	CASSLKGQGSYEQYF
TRBV5-1	TRBJ1-1	few	TRBD1	TGCGCCAGCAGCGCCACAGGGGGCGCTTTACTAGCTGAAGCTTTCTTT	CASSATGGALLAEAFF
TRBV6-5	TRBJ1-1	-	-	TGTGCCAGCAGCCTCGGACGTATTGAAGCTTTCTTT	CASSLGRIEAFF
TRBV21-1	TRBJ2-1	many	-	TGTGCCAGCAGAATCGAAACAGGCCACAATGAGCAGTTCTTC	CASRIETGHNEQFF
TRBV6-7	TRBJ2-2	-	TRBD2	TGTGCCAGCAGTTATAAGCGGGAGTGTCCCGGGGAGCTGTTTTTT	CASSYKRECPGELFF
TRBV5-1	TRBJ2-1	-	TRBD2	TGCGCCAGCAGCTTGGTGCGGGAGTCTTACAATGAGCAGTTCTTC	CASSLVRESYNEQFF
TRBV10-3	TRBJ2-3	few	TRBD2	TGTGCCATCAGTGAGTCTAGCGGGACAGATACGCAGTATTTT	CAISESSGTDTQYF
TRBV5-6	TRBJ2-5	few	-	TGTGCCAGCAGCCGGACGGCGGGGAAAGAGACCCAGTACTTC	CASSRTAGKETQYF
TRBV25-1	TRBJ1-1	few	-	TGTGCCAGCAGCCAGAGTAACACTGAAGCTTTCTTT	CASSQSNTEAFF
TRBV7-9	TRBJ2-1	-	-	TGTGCCAGCAGCTTAGGTGTCACGAGGAACAATGAGCAGTTCTTC	CASSLGVTRNNEQFF
TRBV6-5	TRBJ2-7	few	TRBD2	TGTGCCAGCAGTTACTCGGGAGCGGGAGCGAGCTACGAGCAGTACTTC	CASSYSGAGASYEQYF
TRBV6-5	TRBJ2-7	-	TRBD1	TGTGCCAGCAGTAACGCGGGACAGGAGTACTTC	CASSNAGQEYF
TRBV6-5	TRBJ2-7	-	TRBD2	TGTGCCAGCAGTTACGGGTCTAGCGGGTCCTACGAGCAGTACTTC	CASSYGSSGSYEQYF
TRBV18	TRBJ2-7	few	-	TGTGCCAGCTCAGCCAAACGGCGGGCCGAGCAGTACTTC	CASSAKRRAEQYF
TRBV7-8	TRBJ1-4	few	TRBD1	TGTGCCAGCAGCCGAGGGACAGGGGGCTTCTCTAATGAAAAACTGTTTTTT	CASSRGTGGFSNEKLFF
TRBV15	TRBJ2-7	few	-	TGTGCCACCAGCCCCCGTTTGGACGGCGAGCAGTACTTC	CATSPRLDGEQYF
TRBV18	TRBJ1-2	-	TRBD1	TGTGCCAGCTCACCATTGTCGACGGGACAGGGGAACTATGGCTACACCTTC	CASSPLSTGQGNYGYTF